Listed here are 18 T cell receptor beta chains from one sample, sequenced in a study of blood T cells in healthy people across ages. Then a second PCR, running about 6 to 11 cycles, was carried out with a sample-barcoded 5' primer and a J-beta primer mix. TCRdb reanalysed the 5' RACE reads using MiXCR and keeps one entry per CDR3 protein. This sample has about 1,600,000 distinct CDR3 sequences, with around two fifths found just once. Material: blood. These receptors were collected from a young woman in good health.

The rearrangement joins TRBV20-1 to TRBJ2-3, with 11 positions matching TRBD2. CDR1 is DFQATT, CDR2 SNEGSKA, per germline (reference sequence). With V trimmed by 1 base and J by 0 bases, 9 bases remained unmatched. The CDR3 spans 18 residues. The chain's CDR3 is CSARGGSGRAVSTDTQYF. CDR3 coding DNA: TGCAGTGCTAGAGGCGGTAGCGGGAGGGCGGTGAGCACAGATACGCAGTATTTT.

J is TRBJ2-5 and V is TRBV7-9; TRBD2 matches 12 bases. The germline CDR1 and CDR2 sequences are SEHNR and FQNEAQ (reference sequence). CDR3 length equals 16 residues. The V gene end was trimmed by 6 bases and the J gene end by 9 bases; junction bases not matched to a gene: 14. DNA for the CDR3: TGTGCCAGCAGACCTGGACTAGCGGGGATTAGCAGGGCCCAGTACTTC. It yields the protein CASRPGLAGISRAQYF.

The V call is TRBV20-1, the J call TRBJ2-1, with 10 bases fitting TRBD2. Per the germline V gene, CDR1 is DFQATT and CDR2 is SNEGSKA (reference sequence). The CDR3 is 15 residues long. J lost 8 bases, V lost 1 base, and 8 bases had no gene match. CDR3 in amino acids: CSARGASGSHDEQFF. The CDR3 DNA follows: TGCAGTGCTAGAGGGGCTAGCGGGAGCCATGATGAGCAGTTCTTC.

The CDR3 DNA is TGTGCCATCAGTGAGTCGGAAAAGGCGGGAGGCTACACCTTC. Its translation: CAISESEKAGGYTF. The genes are TRBV10-3 and TRBJ1-2, with D hard to call. CDR3 length equals 14 residues. The V and J ends lost 0 bases and 8 bases respectively, with 13 bases between them. The germline V gene encodes CDR1 ENHRY and CDR2 SYGVKD.

This clonotype occurred many times. A much more abundant neighbour one base away suggests this may be a read error. CDR3 residues: CASSFDRAYEQYF. The CDR3 DNA follows: TGTGCCAGCAGCTTCGACAGGGCCTACGAGCAGTACTTC. The chain carries TRBV7-9 and TRBJ2-7; 7 bases match TRBD1. CDR3 length equals 13 residues. V gave up 3 bases and J gave up 2 bases; unmatched junction bases: 1. The germline V gene encodes CDR1 SEHNR and CDR2 FQNEAQ (reference sequence).

This sequence joins TRBV3-1 and TRBJ1-1; D is uncertain. The CDR3 consists of 14 residues. Trimming took 1 base from V and 6 from J, leaving 12 bases between them. The germline CDR1 and CDR2 sequences are LGHDT and YNNKEL (reference sequence). The CDR3 protein is CASSQVGCPAEAFF. The CDR3 DNA follows: TGTGCCAGCAGCCAAGTCGGGTGTCCGGCTGAAGCTTTCTTT. Variable domain in full (rest from reference TRBV3-1 and TRBJ1-1): DTAVSQTPKYLVTQMGNDKSIKCEQNLGHDTMYWYKQDSKKFLKIMFSYNNKELIINETVPNRFSPKSPDKAHLNLHINSLELGDSAVYFCASSQVGCPAEAFFGQGTRLTVV.

The rearrangement joins TRBV7-8 to TRBJ2-5; no firm D call. The germline gives CDR1 SGHVS, CDR2 FQNEAQ. V lost 1 base, J lost 2 bases, and 8 bases lay in between. The CDR3 runs to 14 residues. The CDR3 here is CASSLEYSQETQYF. Here the CDR3 DNA reads TGTGCCAGCAGCTTAGAGTACAGTCAAGAGACCCAGTACTTC.

V gene TRBV5-1 combines with J gene TRBJ1-1; no clear D. The V gene's germline CDR1 is SGHRS and CDR2 YFSETQ. The CDR3 covers 13 residues. Deletions cut 3 bases from V and 1 base from J, with 7 bases between. In DNA form, the CDR3 reads TGCGCCAGCAGCTCACAGTGGAACACTGAAGCTTTCTTT. Its translation is CASSSQWNTEAFF. The entire variable domain, with the rest obtained from reference TRBV5-1 and TRBJ1-1, is as follows: KAGVTQTPRYLIKTRGQQVTLSCSPISGHRSVSWYQQTPGQGLQFLFEYFSETQRNKGNFPGRFSGRQFSNSRSEMNVSTLELGDSALYLCASSSQWNTEAFFGQGTRLTVV.

The chain couples TRBV4-1 to TRBJ2-1; 13 bases are a match to TRBD2. Germline lookup yields CDR1 MGHRA and CDR2 YSYEKL. CDR3 size: 17 residues. J lost 8 bases, V lost 9 bases, and 16 bases had no gene match. As DNA, the CDR3 is TGCGCCAGTTACGGACTAGCGGGGGTCGGTTTTCGCCATGAGCAGTTCTTC. Protein: CASYGLAGVGFRHEQFF.

The rearrangement uses TRBV24-1 and TRBJ2-5; D remains ambiguous. V lost 0 bases to trimming and J lost 11 bases, with 12 bases between them. This CDR3 region has 13 residues. Per germline, CDR1 KGHDR and CDR2 SFDVKD. This chain's CDR3 is CATSDLHVNEQYF. The CDR3 DNA is TGTGCCACCAGTGATTTGCATGTGAATGAGCAGTACTTC.

This clonotype appeared a few times. The chain couples TRBV7-9 to TRBJ2-7, with D perhaps assigned TRBD1 or TRBD2 (6 bases each). The CDR3 covers 16 residues. Per germline, CDR1 SEHNR and CDR2 FQNEAQ (reference sequence). Trimming shortened V by 5 bases and J by 2 bases, and 19 bases separated the two germline ends. CDR3 region: CASSPKRGAAAYEQYF. CDR3 bases: TGTGCCAGCAGCCCGAAGAGGGGGGCAGCAGCCTACGAGCAGTACTTC.

The rearrangement uses TRBV7-2 and TRBJ2-3; 8 bases map to TRBD1. This CDR3 is 14 amino acids long. V shed 7 bases, J shed 2 bases, and the junction held 5 bases outside the gene matches. Germline V lookup: CDR1 SGHTA, CDR2 FQGNSA. In DNA form, the CDR3 reads TGTGCCAGCAACCGACAGGGGTTCACAGATACGCAGTATTTT. It yields the protein CASNRQGFTDTQYF.

This clonotype was seen a single time. The gene calls are TRBV6-6 and TRBJ1-1, with D uncertain. Trimming cost V 7 bases and J 2 bases, with 14 bases left between them. Germline loops: CDR1 MNHNY, CDR2 SVGAGI (reference sequence). The CDR3 has 14 amino acids. CDR3 sequence (DNA): TGTGCCAGCATCATGGACGGCAGAAACACTGAAGCTTTCTTT. Protein sequence: CASIMDGRNTEAFF.

The V and J genes are TRBV5-1 and TRBJ2-4; 12 positions agree with TRBD2. CDR3 size: 14 residues. J lost 9 bases, V lost 4 bases, and 5 bases had no gene match. Germline V gives CDR1 SGHRS, CDR2 YFSETQ. The CDR3 loop is CASSPSGGAVIQYF. The CDR3 region has the DNA TGCGCCAGCAGCCCTAGCGGGGGGGCCGTCATTCAGTACTTC.

This clonotype has a handful of counts. The J gene is TRBJ2-7, the V gene TRBV4-1; 10 nucleotides match TRBD1. This CDR3 spans 16 amino acids. J lost 3 bases, V lost 4 bases, and 9 bases had no gene match. Germline V gives CDR1 MGHRA, CDR2 YSYEKL. CDR3 nucleotides: TGCGCCAGCAGCCCGAGACAGGGGGCGGGATTCTACGAGCAGTACTTC. Protein sequence: CASSPRQGAGFYEQYF.

This clonotype was counted between two and nine times. The genes are TRBV7-9 and TRBJ2-1, with TRBD2 matching over 8 bases. V lost 2 bases and J lost 3; bases outside the gene matches: 0. The CDR3 has 14 amino acids. Germline V lookup: CDR1 SEHNR, CDR2 FQNEAQ (reference sequence). The CDR3 sequence: CASSLRGGYNEQFF. Here the CDR3 DNA reads TGTGCCAGCAGCTTACGGGGGGGCTACAATGAGCAGTTCTTC.

This clonotype was observed a handful of times. The V call is TRBV28, the J call TRBJ2-1, with D possibly TRBD2 on 5 matching bases. Deletions cut 6 bases from V and 8 bases from J, with 14 bases between. The CDR3 spans 13 residues. Germline V gene lookup returns CDR1 MDHEN and CDR2 SYDVKM. The CDR3 is CASSPGGGYEQFF. The CDR3 DNA is TGTGCCAGCAGCCCTGGTGGCGGGTATGAGCAGTTCTTC. Variable domain in full (rest from reference TRBV28 and TRBJ2-1): DVKVTQSSRYLVKRTGEKVFLECVQDMDHENMFWYRQDPGLGLRLIYFSYDVKMKEKGDIPEGYSVSREKKERFSLILESASTNQTSMYLCASSPGGGYEQFFGPGTRLTVL.

The chain carries TRBV3-1 and TRBJ1-5; tentative D call: TRBD1 (5 bases). This CDR3 has 16 residues. CDR1 and CDR2 from the germline V gene are LGHDT and YNNKEL (reference sequence). The V gene lost 1 base and the J gene lost 6 bases, with 16 bases spanning the gap. CDR3 DNA sequence: TGTGCCAGCAGCCAAGGCCTAGGGGCGAAGCGTCAGCCCCAGCATTTT. Its translation: CASSQGLGAKRQPQHF.